The 21 T cell receptor beta chains given below trace back to one sample, sequenced in a study of T cells in Graves' hyperthyroidism and ophthalmopathy. Amplification yielded TCR beta CDR3 regions, with RNA transcripts as the source. Initially, a first-round RT-PCR of the TCR CDR3 employed the HTBI primer set. One entry per CDR3 protein results from TCRdb running MiXCR on the multiplex PCR reads. The profile shows hundreds of thousands of distinct CDR3 sequences, approximately 17% of them singletons. The sequencing input was blood. The receptor set was obtained from a woman between 55 and 75 years old with Graves' ophthalmopathy.

At least ten counts were recorded for this clonotype. The gene calls are TRBV15 and TRBJ2-3; 7 bases are a match to TRBD1. With 5 bases clipped from V and 6 bases from J, the junction kept 5 bases outside the gene matches. The germline V gene encodes CDR1 LNHNV and CDR2 YYDKDF (reference sequence). CDR3 length: 13 amino acids. In DNA form, the CDR3 reads TGTGCCACCAGCGGCCAGACAGGGGATACGCAGTATTTT. Translating gives CATSGQTGDTQYF.

This clonotype was seen more than once but under ten times. This chain connects TRBV19 to TRBJ1-1, with 8 bases identical to TRBD1. This CDR3 is 13 amino acids long. V lost 4 bases, J lost 5 bases, and 3 bases stayed unmatched. Germline CDR1 reads LNHDA; CDR2 reads SQIVND (reference sequence). CDR3 bases: TGTGCCAGTAGTAAGACAGGGGAGACTGAAGCTTTCTTT. Its translation is CASSKTGETEAFF.

This clonotype was seen repeatedly, ten times or more. The rearrangement links TRBV12-3 or TRBV12-4 to TRBJ2-1; TRBD2 matches at 9 bases. After removal of 1 base from V and 2 bases from J, the junction contained 3 bases not matched to a gene. The CDR3 length is 16 residues. CDR3 protein: CASSLVGTSTYNEQFF. The DNA of the CDR3 is TGTGCCAGCAGTTTAGTAGGGACTAGCACCTACAATGAGCAGTTCTTC.

The chain is built from TRBV2 and TRBJ2-5; 11 positions match TRBD2. There are 15 residues in the CDR3. Per the germline V gene, CDR1 is SNHLY and CDR2 is FYNNEI. The V segment lost 4 bases and the J segment 2 bases; nucleotides outside the gene matches: 3. The CDR3 coding sequence is TGTGCCAGCAGTGTTCTAGCGGGAGGTCAAGAGACCCAGTACTTC. Its translation: CASSVLAGGQETQYF.

This clonotype appeared many times. The chain couples TRBV3-1 to TRBJ1-2, with D perhaps matching TRBD1 (5 bases). CDR1 is LGHDT, CDR2 YNNKEL, per germline (reference sequence). Trimming removed 3 bases from V and 6 bases from J, with 14 bases in between. The CDR3 spans 14 residues. CDR3 in amino acids: CASSHQGYVDGYTF. As DNA, the CDR3 is TGTGCCAGCAGCCACCAGGGTTACGTGGATGGCTACACCTTC.

This clonotype was detected many times. The V call is TRBV19, the J call TRBJ1-5; D unclear. The germline V and J ends were trimmed by 4 bases and 9 bases, with 10 bases remaining between them. The CDR3 has 12 amino acids. In germline, CDR1 is LNHDA, CDR2 SQIVND (reference sequence). CDR3 coding DNA: TGTGCCAGTAGTAATTTCGAACCGCCCCAGCATTTT. Its translation is CASSNFEPPQHF.

This clonotype has ten or more counts. This chain links TRBV28 with TRBJ2-7; D gene unclear. V lost 4 bases to trimming and J lost 2 bases, with 12 bases between them. The CDR3 consists of 14 residues. Germline V gene data show CDR1 as MDHEN and CDR2 as SYDVKM. CDR3 nucleotides: TGTGCCAGCAGTTCCTCGGACGGAGCCTACGAGCAGTACTTC. The encoded protein is CASSSSDGAYEQYF.

This clonotype was observed at least ten times. The genes are TRBV13 and TRBJ1-2; 7 bases are a match to TRBD1. Trimming removed 5 bases from V and 3 bases from J; junction bases left unmatched: 6. The CDR3 spans 14 residues. Germline CDR1 and CDR2: PRHDT and FYEKMQ (reference sequence). The CDR3 reads CASSARGTDYGYTF. CDR3 DNA: TGTGCCAGCAGCGCAAGAGGGACAGACTATGGCTACACCTTC.

As regards this clonotype: A clone one base away is much larger, so this may be a read error. The rearrangement joins TRBV5-1 to TRBJ2-7; 12 bases agree with TRBD1. This CDR3 has 17 residues. Germline assignment: CDR1 SGHRS and CDR2 YFSETQ. The CDR3: CASSLSTPGQGAYEQHF. For the CDR3, the DNA is TGCGCCAGCAGCTTGTCTACCCCGGGACAGGGGGCCTACGAGCAGCACTTC.

This clonotype was observed at least ten times. The gene calls are TRBV20-1 and TRBJ2-1; 14 bases are a match to TRBD2. The CDR3 is made up of 15 amino acids. Germline CDR1 and CDR2: DFQATT and SNEGSKA (reference sequence). V was pared by 5 bases and J by 4 bases, with 4 bases of the junction left unmatched. CDR3 protein: CSAEGLAGAYNEQFF. CDR3 bases: TGCAGTGCTGAGGGACTAGCGGGGGCATACAATGAGCAGTTCTTC.

The genes are TRBV27 and TRBJ1-1, with D uncertain. The CDR3 spans 13 residues. Germline V CDR1 and CDR2: MNHEY, SMNVEV (reference sequence). V lost 6 bases and J 2 bases, leaving 10 bases between the germline ends. The CDR3 bases are TGTGCCAGCAGACCAACCTTTAACACTGAAGCTTTCTTT. It encodes CASRPTFNTEAFF.

On this clonotype itself: The conserved phenylalanine or tryptophan is not found at the CDR3 terminus, so this likely reflects a read error. The CDR3, as DNA: TGTGCCAGCAGCCCCCAAGCGGGAGAGGGCTACAATGAGCAGTTCCTC. Amino acids: CASSPQAGEGYNEQFL. The rearrangement joins TRBV11-2 to TRBJ2-1; 8 bases are a match to TRBD2. The junction had 9 bases not matched to a gene; V was cut back by 5 bases and J by 3 bases. The CDR3 has 16 amino acids. Germline V CDR1 and CDR2: SGHAT, FQNNGV.

This clonotype appeared many times. CDR3 sequence reads: CASRPLAGGGDTQYF. CDR3 coding DNA: TGTGCCAGCAGACCCCTAGCGGGAGGAGGGGATACGCAGTATTTT. This chain links TRBV7-7 with TRBJ2-3; 11 nucleotides align to TRBD2. This CDR3 is 15 amino acids long. The germline V gene encodes CDR1 SSHAT and CDR2 FNYEAQ (reference sequence). Trimming cost V 6 bases and J 6 bases; bases outside gene matches: 8.

There are many counts of this clonotype. CDR3 in DNA: TGCAGTGCTCGAGGTGACAGGGAAGAGGGTGGCTACACCTTC. This gives the protein CSARGDREEGGYTF. The J gene is TRBJ1-2, the V gene TRBV20-1; 7 bases are a match to TRBD1. This CDR3 spans 14 amino acids. Germline loops: CDR1 DFQATT, CDR2 SNEGSKA (reference sequence). V was pared by 5 bases and J by 7 bases, with 13 bases of the junction left unmatched.

There are many counts of this clonotype. The J gene is TRBJ2-4, the V gene TRBV20-1; 7 positions match TRBD1. This CDR3 has 14 residues. Germline CDR1 reads DFQATT; CDR2 reads SNEGSKA (reference sequence). The J segment lost 0 bases and the V segment lost 5 bases, leaving 4 bases of the junction unmatched. CDR3 loop: CSARGQVAKNIQYF. The CDR3 coding sequence is TGCAGTGCTCGTGGACAGGTAGCCAAAAACATTCAGTACTTC.

V gene TRBV14 combines with J gene TRBJ1-1, with D perhaps TRBD1 (6 bases). Germline V gene data show CDR1 as SGHDN and CDR2 as FVKESK. The V end was cut by 6 bases, the J end by 6 bases, with 14 bases between. The CDR3 runs to 13 residues. CDR3 protein: CASRGQFNAEAFF. CDR3 DNA sequence: TGTGCCAGCAGGGGACAATTCAACGCTGAAGCTTTCTTT.

Many counts were recorded for this clonotype. The CDR3 is CASSPQRGTYEQYF. CDR3 sequence (DNA): TGTGCCAGCAGCCCACAGAGGGGGACCTACGAGCAGTACTTC. This chain connects TRBV7-2 to TRBJ2-7; maybe TRBD1 (6 bases). CDR1 is SGHTA, CDR2 FQGNSA, per germline. The CDR3 loop spans 14 amino acids. V lost 5 bases and J lost 2, with 13 bases in between.

This clonotype was seen ten or more times. V usage is TRBV7-9 and J usage is TRBJ2-7, with 7 nucleotides matching TRBD2. Trimming took 5 bases from V and 4 from J; bases not matched to a gene: 5. The CDR3 consists of 13 residues. Germline V gene data show CDR1 as SEHNR and CDR2 as FQNEAQ (reference sequence). CDR3 residues: CASSATGGYEQYF. The CDR3 bases are TGTGCCAGCAGCGCGACGGGGGGATACGAGCAGTACTTC.

This chain connects TRBV29-1 to TRBJ2-4, with D maybe TRBD1 (8 bases). Germline V gives CDR1 SQVTM, CDR2 ANQGSEA. V was pared by 2 bases and J by 3 bases, with 11 bases between. CDR3 length equals 14 residues. The chain's CDR3 is CSVETGGVKNIQYF. CDR3 sequence (DNA): TGCAGCGTTGAAACAGGGGGGGTCAAAAACATTCAGTACTTC.

The table lists this clonotype with a few counts. CDR3 sequence: CASSQIRTATYEQYF. CDR3 nucleotides: TGCGCCAGCAGCCAAATTAGGACAGCGACCTACGAGCAGTACTTC. This chain connects TRBV4-1 to TRBJ2-7; a possible D gene is TRBD1 (6 bases). This CDR3 region has 15 residues. V was pared by 2 bases and J by 2 bases, with 13 bases between. Germline CDR1 reads MGHRA; CDR2 reads YSYEKL.

The genes are TRBV28 and TRBJ2-7, with a tentative D call TRBD1 (6 bases). CDR3 length: 15 amino acids. Between the trimmed V and J ends, which lost 4 bases and 7 bases, there was a span of 20 bases. Germline CDR1 MDHEN, CDR2 SYDVKM. This CDR3 reads CASSSLRAAQGEQYF. CDR3 DNA: TGTGCCAGCAGTTCTCTAAGGGCCGCCCAGGGGGAGCAGTACTTC.